One sample yielded the 24 T cell receptor beta chains listed below, sequenced in a study of blood T cell repertoires in COVID-19. Measured with immunoSEQ multiplex PCR; TCRdb has only the in-frame clones, and not every one. The repertoire holds roughly 86,000 clones, with roughly four fifths as singletons. Specimen: peripheral blood. All receptors come from a woman in her seventies with acute or convalescent COVID-19.

The chain combines TRBV7-2 with TRBJ1-1; TRBD1 might be the D (6 bases). The CDR3 sequence is 14 residues long. CDR1 SGHTA and CDR2 FQGNSA come from the germline V gene. Trimming shortened V by 5 bases and J by 0 bases, and 10 bases separated the two germline ends. CDR3 residues: CASSLRGMNTEAFF. The CDR3 nucleotides read TGTGCCAGCAGCCTCAGGGGCATGAACACTGAAGCTTTCTTT.

V and J are TRBV9 and TRBJ1-1, with 9 bases matching TRBD1. V lost 0 bases, J lost 7 bases, and 4 bases stayed unmatched. This CDR3 has 14 amino acids. Germline V gives CDR1 SGDLS, CDR2 YYNGEE. CDR3 region: CASSVAGTGIEAFF. In nucleotides, the CDR3 is TGTGCCAGCAGCGTAGCGGGGACAGGGATTGAAGCTTTCTTT.

This chain joins TRBV7-3 and TRBJ2-2; D perhaps matches TRBD1 (5 bases). CDR3 length: 15 residues. Trimming pared 5 bases from V and 6 bases from J, leaving 16 bases between. Germline CDR1 SGHTA, CDR2 FQGTGA. CDR3 sequence reads: CASSPRGRGAGELFF. The CDR3 coding sequence is TGTGCCAGCAGCCCTAGAGGAAGGGGCGCCGGGGAGCTGTTTTTT.

The V and J genes are TRBV5-1 and TRBJ2-3; D might be TRBD1 (6 bases). Per the germline V gene, CDR1 is SGHRS and CDR2 is YFSETQ. This CDR3 is built from 13 residues. Trimming left V 6 bases short and J 4 bases short, with 12 bases between. The CDR3 DNA sequence: TGCGCCAGCACCAATCCAGGGGCAGATACGCAGTATTTT. This translates into CASTNPGADTQYF.

This chain joins TRBV5-1 and TRBJ1-3; D perhaps matches TRBD1 (5 bases). V was clipped by 4 bases and J by 8 bases, with 16 bases between them. CDR1 is SGHRS and CDR2 is YFSETQ in the germline V gene. The CDR3 length is 14 residues. The CDR3 region is CASSQTEPRDTIYF. CDR3 in DNA: TGCGCCAGCAGCCAGACGGAGCCCAGGGACACCATATATTTT.

This rearrangement joins TRBV19 to TRBJ1-1, with D uncertain. There are 14 residues in the CDR3. V lost 9 bases to trimming and J lost 0 bases, with 14 bases between them. The germline gives CDR1 LNHDA, CDR2 SQIVND (reference sequence). CDR3 region: CASRPRGLNTEAFF. The CDR3 DNA reads TGTGCCAGCCGACCCCGAGGTTTGAACACTGAAGCTTTCTTT.

This chain connects TRBV7-2 to TRBJ1-1, with D possibly being TRBD1 (6 bases). CDR1 SGHTA and CDR2 FQGNSA come from the germline V gene. The CDR3 spans 14 residues. The V end lost 0 bases, the J end lost 5 bases, and 10 bases lay between the germline ends. The CDR3 region has the DNA TGTGCCAGCAGCTTAGCCCCCGGGACAACTGAAGCTTTCTTT. Protein sequence: CASSLAPGTTEAFF. Using reference TRBV7-2 and TRBJ1-1 for the parts outside the CDR3, the full variable domain is GAGVSQSPSNKVTEKGKDVELRCDPISGHTALYWYRQSLGQGLEFLIYFQGNSAPDKSGLPSDRFSAERTGGSVSTLTIQRTQQEDSAVYLCASSLAPGTTEAFFGQGTRLTVV.

This clone was counted a single time. This chain joins TRBV10-3 and TRBJ1-1; 10 bases line up with TRBD1. Germline CDR1 is ENHRY and CDR2 is SYGVKD. V shed 8 bases, J shed 5 bases, and the junction held 5 bases outside the gene matches. CDR3 size: 13 residues. CDR3 DNA sequence: TGTGCCATCGCTAGGGACAGGGGAACTGAAGCTTTCTTT. This codes for CAIARDRGTEAFF.

CDR3 coding DNA: TGTGCCAGCAGTGAAGATATGACAGGGGGAAGAGAGACCCAGTACTTC. Residues: CASSEDMTGGRETQYF. The gene calls are TRBV2 and TRBJ2-5, with TRBD1 identical over 9 bases. Germline trimming cut 1 base from V and 4 bases from J; bases unmatched to any gene: 7. CDR3 length: 16 residues. Germline assignment: CDR1 SNHLY and CDR2 FYNNEI.

This chain links TRBV2 with TRBJ2-1; the D gene is possibly TRBD1 (5 bases). The CDR3 totals 15 residues. V was shortened by 7 bases and J by 4 bases, with 17 bases between the two germline ends. Germline V CDR1 and CDR2: SNHLY, FYNNEI. The CDR3 DNA is TGTGCCAGCAACTTAGGGATAACAGGATACAATGAGCAGTTCTTC. This codes for CASNLGITGYNEQFF.

V is TRBV5-1 and J is TRBJ1-3; a weak D match, TRBD1 (5 bases). Germline-derived CDR1 and CDR2 are SGHRS and YFSETQ. V was pared by 0 bases and J by 4 bases, with 11 bases between. This CDR3 region has 15 residues. In DNA, the CDR3 is TGCGCCAGCAGCTTGGTCGGGGGAGGAGGAAACACCATATATTTT. Its protein product is CASSLVGGGGNTIYF.

The chain has TRBV5-1 and TRBJ1-5; 9 bases fit TRBD1. The CDR3 is 14 amino acids. With V trimmed by 5 bases and J by 4 bases, 4 bases remained unmatched. Germline CDR1 reads SGHRS; CDR2 reads YFSETQ. CDR3 bases: TGCGCCAGCAGGGAAGGGACAGGGAATCAGCCCCAGCATTTT. Amino acid sequence: CASREGTGNQPQHF.

This clone was recorded only once. The genes are TRBV11-2 and TRBJ1-1; D is uncertain. Germline lookup yields CDR1 SGHAT and CDR2 FQNNGV. The CDR3 is made up of 13 amino acids. The germline V and J ends were trimmed by 2 bases and 2 bases, with 6 bases remaining between them. The DNA of the CDR3 is TGTGCCAGCAGCTTAATCGTTAACACTGAAGCTTTCTTT. Protein sequence: CASSLIVNTEAFF. Variable domain in full (rest from reference TRBV11-2 and TRBJ1-1): EAGVAQSPRYKIIEKRQSVAFWCNPISGHATLYWYQQILGQGPKLLIQFQNNGVVDDSQLPKDRFSAERLKGVDSTLKIQPAKLEDSAVYLCASSLIVNTEAFFGQGTRLTVV.

The rearrangement links TRBV12-3 or TRBV12-4 to TRBJ1-1; tentative D call: TRBD1 (6 bases). The CDR3 loop spans 11 amino acids. Trimming removed 3 bases at V and 10 bases at J, with 9 bases between. The CDR3 sequence: CASSLGRGAFF. The CDR3 region has the DNA TGTGCCAGCAGTTTGGGCAGGGGAGCTTTCTTT.

The chain couples TRBV4-2 to TRBJ2-5; 8 nucleotides align to TRBD1. Germline CDR1 is LGHNA and CDR2 is YNFKEQ. CDR3 length equals 16 residues. V gave up 1 base and J gave up 1 base; unmatched junction bases: 5. The CDR3 is CASSQGTGIRQETQYF. The CDR3 nucleotides read TGTGCCAGCAGCCAAGGGACAGGGATTCGCCAAGAGACCCAGTACTTC.

J is TRBJ1-3 and V is TRBV9; D is perhaps TRBD1 (5 bases). Deletions cut 3 bases from V and 0 bases from J, with 13 bases between. The CDR3 runs to 16 residues. Germline V gene sequence: CDR1 SGDLS, CDR2 YYNGEE. This chain's CDR3 is CASSGDSGRSGNTIYF. The CDR3, as DNA: TGTGCCAGCAGCGGGGACTCAGGGCGCTCTGGAAACACCATATATTTT. Together with reference TRBV9 and TRBJ1-3, the CDR3 gives the full variable domain: DSGVTQTPKHLITATGQRVTLRCSPRSGDLSVYWYQQSLDQGLQFLIQYYNGEERAKGNILERFSAQQFPDLHSELNLSSLELGDSALYFCASSGDSGRSGNTIYFGEGSWLTVV.

CDR3 protein: CASSWEGREKLFF. In nucleotides, the CDR3 is TGTGCCAGCAGCTGGGAGGGACGCGAAAAACTGTTTTTT. The V call is TRBV11-3, the J call TRBJ1-4; a weak D match, TRBD1 (5 bases). The CDR3 covers 13 residues. The germline V gene encodes CDR1 SGHNT and CDR2 YENEEA. V was trimmed by 4 bases and J by 8 bases, leaving 11 bases between them.

This clone occurred once. One junction end does not reproduce the germline sequence, and a read error may be involved. The chain is built from TRBV7-3 and TRBJ1-6; D is perhaps TRBD1 (5 bases). Germline V gene data show CDR1 as SGHTA and CDR2 as FQGTGA. This CDR3 comprises 15 residues. CDR3 nucleotide sequence: TGTGCCAGCAGCATAACCGGGACGGGGGATTCACCCCTCCACTTT. Translated: CASSITGTGDSPLHF.

The V gene is TRBV30, the J gene TRBJ1-1; D not certain. Germline CDR1 is GTSNPN and CDR2 is SVGIG (reference sequence). Trimming took off 0 bases at V and 7 bases at J, with 6 bases between the two ends. This CDR3 region has 11 residues. DNA of the CDR3: TGTGCCTGGAGTGTACGTAGTGAAGCTTTCTTT. Translated, it gives CAWSVRSEAFF. Complete variable domain (other parts from reference TRBV30 and TRBJ1-1): SQTIHQWPATLVQPVGSPLSLECTVEGTSNPNLYWYRQAAGRGLQLLFYSVGIGQISSEVPQNLSASRPQDRQFILSSKKLLLSDSGFYLCAWSVRSEAFFGQGTRLTVV.

J is TRBJ1-4 and V is TRBV5-1, with D tentatively TRBD1 (6 bases). The CDR3 is 15 amino acids. The germline gives CDR1 SGHRS, CDR2 YFSETQ. The V gene lost 4 bases and the J gene lost 5 bases, with 15 bases spanning the gap. Here the CDR3 reads CASSEGHTGNEKLFF. In DNA, the CDR3 is TGCGCCAGCAGCGAGGGACATACGGGGAATGAAAAACTGTTTTTT.

The rearrangement joins TRBV5-6 to TRBJ2-3; 11 positions agree with TRBD2. Per germline, CDR1 SGHDT and CDR2 YYEEEE. V trimming: 3 bases; J trimming: 2 bases; junction bases outside the gene matches: 5. The CDR3 contains 16 residues. Here the CDR3 DNA reads TGTGCCAGCAGCTCCTATAGCGGGGGGGTCACAGATACGCAGTATTTT. Translated: CASSSYSGGVTDTQYF.

V and J are TRBV5-1 and TRBJ1-1; 8 bases agree with TRBD1. With V trimmed by 4 bases and J by 1 base, 3 bases remained unmatched. The CDR3 sequence is 14 residues long. Germline V gives CDR1 SGHRS, CDR2 YFSETQ. The CDR3 region is CASSRGQENTEAFF. CDR3 coding DNA: TGCGCCAGCAGCCGGGGACAGGAGAACACTGAAGCTTTCTTT.

The genes are TRBV18 and TRBJ1-4; 8 bases match TRBD1. The CDR3 is made up of 15 amino acids. From germline, CDR1 is KGHSH and CDR2 LQKENI. Trimming cost V 6 bases and J 7 bases; bases outside gene matches: 10. The CDR3 spells CASSRKDRDGEKLFF. The CDR3 region has the DNA TGTGCCAGCTCCCGCAAGGACAGGGATGGTGAAAAACTGTTTTTT.

In this sample, this clone turned up once. CDR3 region: CASRRDRGGTDTQYF. In nucleotides, the CDR3 is TGTGCCAGTAGACGTGACAGGGGCGGCACAGATACGCAGTATTTT. This chain connects TRBV19 to TRBJ2-3; TRBD1 matches 8 bases. The CDR3 spans 15 residues. V lost 6 bases, J lost 1 base, and 6 bases stayed unmatched. Looked up from germline, CDR1 is LNHDA and CDR2 is SQIVND (reference sequence).